These T cell receptor beta chains were read from a single sample in a study of T-cell reconstitution after alpha-beta-depleted transplantation in children. TCRdb reprocessed the PCR reads with MiXCR, giving one entry per CDR3 protein. The sample holds 500,000 or so distinct CDR3 sequences; approximately 29% are singletons and the top ten take roughly 2.5%. The sequenced sample was PBMCs from the stem cell graft donor, obtained from the stem cell graft. These receptors originate from a human donor who donated a stem cell graft to a child with aplastic anemia. Each CDR3 is given with its conserved first and last residue. A D gene is named only where the DNA matches it firmly. Where a row states a size, it is once, few, many or the class of an expanded clone; other rows omit it.

>TRBV12-3/TRBV12-4|15|.|.|TRBJ2-7
CASSQNQIKRYEQYF
TGTGCCAGCAGTCAAAATCAAATAAAGCGCTACGAGCAGTACTTC
>TRBV12-3/TRBV12-4|16|few|TRBD1|TRBJ1-5
CASSPPWTGPNQPQHF
TGTGCCAGCAGTCCCCCCTGGACAGGGCCCAATCAGCCCCAGCATTTT
>TRBV15|15|.|.|TRBJ1-5
CATSGDGNSNQPQHF
TGTGCCACCAGCGGGGACGGCAATAGCAATCAGCCCCAGCATTTT
>TRBV12-3/TRBV12-4|14|few|TRBD2|TRBJ2-7
CASSYGTSTYEQYF
TGTGCCAGCAGTTACGGGACTAGTACGTACGAGCAGTACTTC
>TRBV20-1|15|many|.|TRBJ2-1
CSARDGAGSYNEQFF
TGCAGTGCTAGAGATGGAGCGGGCTCCTACAATGAGCAGTTCTTC
>TRBV12-3/TRBV12-4|14|.|.|TRBJ1-1
CASSPQGFEAEAFF
TGTGCCAGCAGCCCACAGGGCTTCGAGGCTGAAGCTTTCTTT
>TRBV29-1|14|.|TRBD1|TRBJ1-2
CSVVGTGGSYGYTF
TGCAGCGTCGTTGGGACAGGGGGCAGCTATGGCTACACCTTC
>TRBV27|16|.|TRBD2|TRBJ2-1
CASSLILAATYNEQFF
TGTGCCAGCAGTTTAATTCTAGCGGCTACCTACAATGAGCAGTTCTTC
>TRBV2|16|.|TRBD2|TRBJ2-1
CASSERAGGHFNEQFF
TGTGCCAGCAGTGAGCGGGCGGGAGGGCACTTCAATGAGCAGTTCTTC
>TRBV19|14|.|TRBD1|TRBJ1-1
CASSTRTGMAEAFF
TGTGCCAGTAGTACCCGGACAGGGATGGCTGAAGCTTTCTTT
>TRBV5-8|13|few|.|TRBJ2-3
CASSLTRLDTQYF
TGTGCCAGCAGCTTAACCCGACTAGATACGCAGTATTTT
>TRBV11-2|13|few|.|TRBJ1-2
CASSWGPNYGYTF
TGTGCCAGCAGCTGGGGACCTAACTATGGCTACACCTTC
>TRBV15|15|.|TRBD1|TRBJ1-4
CATSGNRGLREKLFF
TGTGCCACCAGCGGCAACAGGGGGCTGAGGGAAAAACTGTTTTTT
>TRBV28|15|.|.|TRBJ1-2
CASTRPRGPGYGYTF
TGTGCCAGCACCCGTCCGAGGGGCCCCGGCTATGGCTACACCTTC
>TRBV7-2|15|many|.|TRBJ2-5
CASSLAGLAGETQYF
TGTGCCAGCAGCTTAGCAGGCCTAGCAGGAGAGACCCAGTACTTC
>TRBV30|17|.|TRBD2|TRBJ2-7
CAWSVRFGASGRYEQYF
TGTGCCTGGAGTGTACGGTTTGGGGCTAGCGGGCGATACGAGCAGTACTTC
>TRBV12-3/TRBV12-4|14|few|.|TRBJ1-1
CASSLARFDGAAFF
TGTGCCAGCAGTTTAGCGCGATTTGACGGGGCGGCTTTCTTT
>TRBV29-1|9|.|.|TRBJ1-2
CSVEEGYTF
TGCAGCGTTGAGGAAGGCTACACCTTC
>TRBV7-2|16|.|.|TRBJ2-5
CASSLTQWGSGETQYF
TGTGCCAGCAGCTTAACCCAATGGGGGAGCGGTGAGACCCAGTACTTC
>TRBV19|15|.|TRBD1|TRBJ1-2
CASSINRGQGYGYTF
TGTGCCAGTAGTATAAACCGAGGACAGGGCTATGGCTACACCTTC
>TRBV2|14|.|.|TRBJ2-4
CASSERTVENIQYF
TGTGCCAGCAGTGAACGTACAGTAGAGAACATTCAGTACTTC
>TRBV29-1|14|few|TRBD1|TRBJ1-2
CSVERQGAFYGYTF
TGCAGCGTTGAAAGGCAGGGGGCATTCTATGGCTACACCTTC
>TRBV29-1|13|.|.|TRBJ1-2
CSVEDTTNYGYTF
TGCAGCGTTGAAGACACGACTAACTATGGCTACACCTTC
>TRBV10-3|13|.|.|TRBJ1-5
CAISEVRDQPQHF
TGTGCCATCAGTGAGGTCCGAGATCAGCCCCAGCATTTT
>TRBV7-9|16|many|TRBD2|TRBJ2-1
CASSRRSSGTPNEQFF
TGTGCCAGCAGCCGCCGCAGTAGCGGGACCCCCAATGAGCAGTTCTTC
>TRBV5-1|13|few|.|TRBJ1-5
CASSWSGNQPQHF
TGCGCCAGCAGCTGGAGCGGGAATCAGCCCCAGCATTTT
>TRBV7-2|16|few|.|TRBJ1-6
CASSLAGTLDNSPLHF
TGTGCCAGCAGCTTAGCCGGGACACTAGATAATTCACCCCTCCACTTT
>TRBV29-1|14|few|.|TRBJ1-2
CSVDNGRHSGGYTF
TGCAGCGTTGATAATGGACGGCATTCGGGTGGCTACACCTTC
>TRBV7-9|12|.|.|TRBJ2-1
CASSFSSAEQFF
TGTGCCAGCAGCTTTTCTTCCGCTGAGCAGTTCTTC
>TRBV28|15|.|.|TRBJ2-3
CASSLLQGPSDTQYF
TGTGCCAGCAGTTTACTCCAGGGTCCCTCCGATACGCAGTATTTT
>TRBV7-2|13|.|.|TRBJ1-1
CASSQHGGAEAFF
TGTGCCAGCAGCCAACACGGGGGTGCTGAAGCTTTCTTT
>TRBV29-1|12|few|TRBD2|TRBJ2-7
CSVSGRDYEQYF
TGCAGCGTGAGCGGGAGAGACTACGAGCAGTACTTC
>TRBV18|15|.|.|TRBJ1-1
CASSPIVTGNTEAFF
TGTGCCAGCTCACCAATTGTAACAGGGAACACTGAAGCTTTCTTT
>TRBV29-1|14|.|.|TRBJ1-3
CSVEEWGAGNTIYF
TGCAGCGTTGAGGAGTGGGGGGCTGGAAACACCATATATTTT
>TRBV10-3|13|few|.|TRBJ2-3
CAILRGNTDTQYF
TGTGCCATCCTGCGCGGGAACACAGATACGCAGTATTTT
>TRBV3-1|17|few|TRBD2|TRBJ2-1
CASSQAGLAGYYNEQFF
TGTGCCAGCAGCCAAGCGGGCCTAGCGGGGTACTACAATGAGCAGTTCTTC
>TRBV20-1|14|.|TRBD1|TRBJ1-1
CSARRTGTNTEAFF
TGCAGTGCTAGAAGGACAGGGACGAACACTGAAGCTTTCTTT
>TRBV29-1|14|few|.|TRBJ2-1
CSVVDGGLYNEQFF
TGCAGCGTTGTTGATGGGGGGCTATACAATGAGCAGTTCTTC
>TRBV18|16|.|TRBD2|TRBJ2-7
CASSPGLAGATYEQYF
TGTGCCAGCTCACCGGGACTAGCGGGAGCCACATACGAGCAGTACTTC
>TRBV7-2|18|few|.|TRBJ2-1
CASSSPPSGVSSYNEQFF
TGTGCCAGCAGCTCACCGCCTTCGGGCGTGAGCTCCTACAATGAGCAGTTCTTC
>TRBV2|16|.|TRBD1|TRBJ1-2
CARSPPRTGIFYGYTF
TGTGCCAGGTCGCCCCCCAGGACAGGGATCTTCTATGGCTACACCTTC
>TRBV11-3|15|.|.|TRBJ2-1
CASSFRGSPHNEQFF
TGTGCCAGCAGCTTCCGGGGTAGCCCCCACAATGAGCAGTTCTTC
>TRBV29-1|16|few|.|TRBJ1-1
CSVEDLGQLMNTEAFF
TGCAGCGTTGAAGATCTGGGCCAGTTAATGAACACTGAAGCTTTCTTT
>TRBV29-1|16|.|TRBD1|TRBJ2-7
CSVEDSPGTGSNEQYF
TGCAGCGTTGAAGATTCCCCCGGGACAGGGAGCAACGAGCAGTACTTC
>TRBV6-6|14|.|.|TRBJ1-5
CASSSGLTFQPQHF
TGTGCCAGCAGTTCAGGGTTAACTTTTCAGCCCCAGCATTTT
>TRBV27|12|.|.|TRBJ1-2
CATLDSDYGYTF
TGTGCCACCCTGGACAGCGACTATGGCTACACCTTC